This T cell receptor beta chain is drawn from a study of control samples from healthy donors and cancer patients. Some clones are missing from TCRdb's copy, which holds only in-frame ones; the method was immunoSEQ multiplex PCR. Of 130,000 or so clones listed, approximately 87% were seen once; the top ten hold 9% to 14%. Germline V gives CDR1 SEHNR, CDR2 FQNEAQ (reference sequence). The CDR3 length is 13 residues. The sequenced material came from blood. The chain employs TRBV7-9 and TRBJ2-1, with 8 nucleotides matching TRBD1. This TCR came from a man aged 25 to 45 in good health. In DNA, the CDR3 is TGTGTGGGGACAGGTTGGGGTTACAATGAGCAGTTCTTC. Its protein is CVGTGWGYNEQFF.